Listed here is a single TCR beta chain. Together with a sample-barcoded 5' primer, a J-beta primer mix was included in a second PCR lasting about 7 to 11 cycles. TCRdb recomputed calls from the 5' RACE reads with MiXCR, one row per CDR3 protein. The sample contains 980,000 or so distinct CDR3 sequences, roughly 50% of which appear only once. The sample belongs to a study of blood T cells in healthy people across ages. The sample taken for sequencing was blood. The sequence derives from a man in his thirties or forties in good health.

The CDR3 DNA is TGCGCCAGCAGCTTGGCGGGTAGGCCTCCTGCGCAGTATTTT. The encoded protein is CASSLAGRPPAQYF. The V call is TRBV5-1, the J call TRBJ2-3, with D hard to call. There are 14 residues in the CDR3. Trimming took off 0 bases at V and 10 bases at J, with 15 bases between the two ends. The germline gives CDR1 SGHRS, CDR2 YFSETQ. Together with reference TRBV5-1 and TRBJ2-3, the CDR3 gives the full variable domain: KAGVTQTPRYLIKTRGQQVTLSCSPISGHRSVSWYQQTPGQGLQFLFEYFSETQRNKGNFPGRFSGRQFSNSRSEMNVSTLELGDSALYLCASSLAGRPPAQYFGPGTRLTVL.